These T cell receptor beta chains were read from a single sample in a study of cytomegalovirus exposure and HLA in healthy donors. This table comes from immunoSEQ multiplex PCR, and its TCRdb copy is limited to in-frame clones, with some not included. The repertoire holds around 250,000 clones, about 90% seen once, with 3% to 3.5% in the top ten. The sequenced sample was PBMCs. The receptors originated from a woman in her 30s in good health and CMV-seronegative. CDR3s include the opening cysteine and the closing phenylalanine or tryptophan. Fields, in order: D gene, CDR3 length, clone size, J gene, V gene, CDR3 DNA, CDR3 protein. The D gene is left open where the match is weak. Some rows mark clone size as missing; the rest say once, few, many or name a class of expanded clone.

d_gene: .
len: 14
abundance: .
j_gene: TRBJ2-7
v_gene: TRBV7-6
CDR3nt: TGTGCCAGCAGCAGGGGCCGGGGGTCCTACGAGCAGTACTTC
CDR3aa: CASSRGRGSYEQYF

d_gene: TRBD2
len: 16
abundance: once
j_gene: TRBJ2-2
v_gene: TRBV7-6
CDR3nt: TGTGCCAGCAGACCCGGACTAGCGGGAGGGGTCGGGGAGCTGTTTTTT
CDR3aa: CASRPGLAGGVGELFF

d_gene: .
len: 13
abundance: .
j_gene: TRBJ1-1
v_gene: TRBV27
CDR3nt: TGTGCCAGCAGTTTATCGGGGGGGACATTCGCTTTCTTT
CDR3aa: CASSLSGGTFAFF

d_gene: .
len: 14
abundance: .
j_gene: TRBJ2-6
v_gene: TRBV9
CDR3nt: TGTGCCAGCGGCGGAGCCTCTGGGGCCAACGTCCTGACTTTC
CDR3aa: CASGGASGANVLTF

d_gene: .
len: 14
abundance: .
j_gene: TRBJ2-7
v_gene: TRBV29-1
CDR3nt: TGCAGCGTTGTAACGGGAGACACCGCCTACGAGCAGTACTTC
CDR3aa: CSVVTGDTAYEQYF

d_gene: .
len: 16
abundance: .
j_gene: TRBJ2-5
v_gene: TRBV7-2
CDR3nt: TGTGCCAGCGTCCCCCGCCCCTCTAGCGCTCAAGAGACCCAGTACTTC
CDR3aa: CASVPRPSSAQETQYF

d_gene: TRBD1
len: 15
abundance: .
j_gene: TRBJ2-7
v_gene: TRBV4-3
CDR3nt: TGCGCCAGCAGCCAAGAGCCAGGGGGAAGCTTGGAGCAGTACTTC
CDR3aa: CASSQEPGGSLEQYF

d_gene: .
len: 14
abundance: .
j_gene: TRBJ2-3
v_gene: TRBV27
CDR3nt: TGTGCCAGCAGTCCGGGAGCCAGCACAGATACGCAGTATTTT
CDR3aa: CASSPGASTDTQYF

d_gene: TRBD1
len: 13
abundance: .
j_gene: TRBJ2-1
v_gene: TRBV29-1
CDR3nt: TGCAGCGTTACTGGACAGGGCTACAATGAGCAGTTCTTC
CDR3aa: CSVTGQGYNEQFF

d_gene: TRBD1
len: 13
abundance: .
j_gene: TRBJ1-5
v_gene: TRBV5-6
CDR3nt: TGTGCCAGCAGCTTACAGGGGGCAGGGCCCCAGCATTTT
CDR3aa: CASSLQGAGPQHF

d_gene: TRBD2
len: 16
abundance: once
j_gene: TRBJ2-1
v_gene: TRBV14
CDR3nt: TGTGCCAGCAACACTCTAGCGGGAGGGTATAACAATGAGCAGTTCTTC
CDR3aa: CASNTLAGGYNNEQFF

d_gene: .
len: 16
abundance: .
j_gene: TRBJ2-2
v_gene: TRBV6-5
CDR3nt: TGTGCCAGCAGTTCCATTAAGGACAGGAACACCGGGGAGCTGTTTTTT
CDR3aa: CASSSIKDRNTGELFF

d_gene: TRBD2
len: 18
abundance: once
j_gene: TRBJ2-1
v_gene: TRBV27
CDR3nt: TGTGCCAGCAGTTCTCAAACCGGGGCGGGAGCCTCCTACAATGAGCAGTTCTTC
CDR3aa: CASSSQTGAGASYNEQFF

d_gene: .
len: 14
abundance: .
j_gene: TRBJ1-5
v_gene: TRBV27
CDR3nt: TGTGCCAGCAGTAAAGGAACGGGCAATCAGCCCCAGCATTTT
CDR3aa: CASSKGTGNQPQHF

d_gene: .
len: 16
abundance: .
j_gene: TRBJ2-3
v_gene: TRBV5-6
CDR3nt: TGTGCCAGCAGCTTGGCCTCAGGGGACCCCACAGATACGCAGTATTTT
CDR3aa: CASSLASGDPTDTQYF

d_gene: .
len: 13
abundance: .
j_gene: TRBJ2-1
v_gene: TRBV7-9
CDR3nt: TGTGCCAGCAGCCCTCAAAATAGCCATGAGCAGTTCTTC
CDR3aa: CASSPQNSHEQFF

d_gene: .
len: 16
abundance: .
j_gene: TRBJ2-7
v_gene: TRBV9
CDR3nt: TGTGCCAGCAGCGCCCGACCGCTGACGGAAACCTACGAGCAGTACTTC
CDR3aa: CASSARPLTETYEQYF

d_gene: TRBD2
len: 14
abundance: .
j_gene: TRBJ2-1
v_gene: TRBV27
CDR3nt: TGTGCCAGCGCGACTAGCGGGAGGGACAATGAGCAGTTCTTC
CDR3aa: CASATSGRDNEQFF

d_gene: .
len: 12
abundance: .
j_gene: TRBJ2-7
v_gene: TRBV4-3
CDR3nt: TGCGCCAGCAGCTATGGGGTAGGAGAGCAGTACTTC
CDR3aa: CASSYGVGEQYF

d_gene: TRBD2
len: 15
abundance: .
j_gene: TRBJ2-7
v_gene: TRBV5-1
CDR3nt: TGCGCCAGCAGCTTCCGGACTAGCGGGTCCTACGAGCAGTACTTC
CDR3aa: CASSFRTSGSYEQYF

d_gene: TRBD2
len: 17
abundance: .
j_gene: TRBJ2-3
v_gene: TRBV15
CDR3nt: TGTGCCACCAGCAACACCCCAACTAGCGGGAGACCAGGTACGCAGTATTTT
CDR3aa: CATSNTPTSGRPGTQYF

d_gene: .
len: 14
abundance: .
j_gene: TRBJ2-1
v_gene: TRBV2
CDR3nt: TGTGCCAGCAGCCGGGACGGTGTTGGGAATGAGCAGTTCTTC
CDR3aa: CASSRDGVGNEQFF

d_gene: .
len: 18
abundance: .
j_gene: TRBJ2-3
v_gene: TRBV7-9
CDR3nt: TGTGCCAGCAGCGCAACTCGGGTGTCGACCACTAGCACAGATACGCAGTATTTT
CDR3aa: CASSATRVSTTSTDTQYF

d_gene: TRBD2
len: 16
abundance: .
j_gene: TRBJ2-2
v_gene: TRBV4-1
CDR3nt: TGCGCCAGCAGCCAAGAAACTAGCGGTCGAGTCGGGGAGCTGTTTTTT
CDR3aa: CASSQETSGRVGELFF